Listed below are T cell receptor beta chains from one sample, sequenced in a study of T-cell reconstitution after alpha-beta-depleted transplantation in children. TCRdb redid the calling of the PCR reads with MiXCR, one entry per CDR3 protein. The sample records 100,000 to 120,000 distinct CDR3 sequences, approximately 10% being singletons. Sequences were derived from PBMCs from the stem cell graft donor, sampled from the stem cell graft. These receptors all come from a human donor who donated a stem cell graft to a child with acute lymphoblastic leukemia. Each CDR3 is given with its conserved first and last residue. The D gene is left open where the match is weak. The size entry is marked missing in some rows and otherwise reads once, few, many or a size class.

D gene: .
clone size: many
J gene: TRBJ1-5
V gene: TRBV3-2
CDR3 protein: CASSQDLVSNQPQHF
CDR3 DNA: TGTGCCAGCAGCCAAGATTTAGTCAGCAATCAGCCCCAGCATTTT

D gene: .
clone size: many
J gene: TRBJ2-3
V gene: TRBV7-2
CDR3 protein: CASSFRGTTDTQYF
CDR3 DNA: TGTGCCAGCAGCTTCCGGGGGACCACAGATACGCAGTATTTT

D gene: TRBD1
clone size: many
J gene: TRBJ2-2
V gene: TRBV5-1
CDR3 protein: CASSTDRSRNTGELFF
CDR3 DNA: TGCGCCAGCAGCACGGACAGGTCCAGGAACACCGGGGAGCTGTTTTTT

D gene: .
clone size: many
J gene: TRBJ2-7
V gene: TRBV11-2
CDR3 protein: CASSLGARVRSYEQYF
CDR3 DNA: TGTGCCAGCAGCTTAGGGGCCAGGGTTAGGAGTTACGAGCAGTACTTC

D gene: .
clone size: many
J gene: TRBJ1-2
V gene: TRBV28
CDR3 protein: CASSLLQESYTF
CDR3 DNA: TGTGCCAGCAGTTTACTACAGGAGAGCTACACCTTC

D gene: .
clone size: many
J gene: TRBJ2-7
V gene: TRBV11-2
CDR3 protein: CASSSQGRGTPYEQYF
CDR3 DNA: TGTGCCAGCAGCTCCCAGGGGCGGGGTACTCCCTACGAGCAGTACTTC

D gene: TRBD2
clone size: many
J gene: TRBJ2-3
V gene: TRBV5-5
CDR3 protein: CASSSGGRFSTDTQYF
CDR3 DNA: TGTGCCAGCAGCTCAGGCGGGAGATTCAGCACAGATACGCAGTATTTT

D gene: .
clone size: many
J gene: TRBJ2-3
V gene: TRBV20-1
CDR3 protein: CSASMRDLTDTQYF
CDR3 DNA: TGCAGTGCTAGTATGAGGGACCTCACAGATACGCAGTATTTT

D gene: .
clone size: many
J gene: TRBJ2-3
V gene: TRBV18
CDR3 protein: CASSPLRGMTDTQYF
CDR3 DNA: TGTGCCAGCTCACCCCTTCGGGGGATGACAGATACGCAGTATTTT

D gene: .
clone size: many
J gene: TRBJ2-7
V gene: TRBV20-1
CDR3 protein: CSASFLGPEYEQYF
CDR3 DNA: TGCAGTGCTAGTTTCTTAGGCCCAGAATACGAGCAGTACTTC

D gene: .
clone size: many
J gene: TRBJ2-5
V gene: TRBV7-9
CDR3 protein: CASSFAGGAETQYF
CDR3 DNA: TGTGCCAGCAGCTTTGCAGGGGGGGCAGAGACCCAGTACTTC

D gene: .
clone size: many
J gene: TRBJ2-4
V gene: TRBV5-1
CDR3 protein: CASSSVGAKNIQYF
CDR3 DNA: TGCGCCAGCAGCTCCGTAGGGGCCAAAAACATTCAGTACTTC

D gene: .
clone size: many
J gene: TRBJ2-5
V gene: TRBV5-1
CDR3 protein: CASSPDGSVQETQYF
CDR3 DNA: TGCGCCAGCAGCCCCGACGGAAGCGTTCAAGAGACCCAGTACTTC

D gene: .
clone size: many
J gene: TRBJ2-2
V gene: TRBV7-2
CDR3 protein: CASSVEGTNTGELFF
CDR3 DNA: TGTGCCAGCAGTGTCGAGGGCACGAACACCGGGGAGCTGTTTTTT

D gene: TRBD2
clone size: many
J gene: TRBJ2-3
V gene: TRBV5-1
CDR3 protein: CASSTSGVSDTQYF
CDR3 DNA: TGCGCCAGCAGCACCAGCGGGGTATCAGATACGCAGTATTTT

D gene: TRBD1
clone size: few
J gene: TRBJ2-6
V gene: TRBV20-1
CDR3 protein: CCARPPTGSKSGANVLTF
CDR3 DNA: TGCTGTGCTAGACCACCGACAGGGAGTAAGTCTGGGGCCAACGTCCTGACTTTC

D gene: TRBD1
clone size: many
J gene: TRBJ1-2
V gene: TRBV4-2
CDR3 protein: CASSQDVGQGNYGYTF
CDR3 DNA: TGTGCCAGCAGCCAAGATGTTGGACAGGGGAACTATGGCTACACCTTC

D gene: .
clone size: many
J gene: TRBJ1-5
V gene: TRBV7-8
CDR3 protein: CASSLYIGSQPQHF
CDR3 DNA: TGTGCCAGCAGCTTATATATCGGAAGTCAGCCCCAGCATTTT

D gene: TRBD1
clone size: .
J gene: TRBJ2-5
V gene: TRBV28
CDR3 protein: CASSLFGQGNGEQYF
CDR3 DNA: TGTGCCAGCAGTTTATTCGGACAGGGGAATGGGGAGCAGTACTTC

D gene: TRBD1
clone size: many
J gene: TRBJ1-1
V gene: TRBV5-1
CDR3 protein: CASSWGDRESTEAFF
CDR3 DNA: TGCGCCAGCAGCTGGGGGGACAGGGAAAGCACTGAAGCTTTCTTT

D gene: .
clone size: many
J gene: TRBJ2-3
V gene: TRBV12-3/TRBV12-4
CDR3 protein: CASSLGGGHTDTQYF
CDR3 DNA: TGTGCCAGCAGCCTAGGGGGAGGCCACACAGATACGCAGTATTTT

D gene: TRBD1
clone size: .
J gene: TRBJ2-7
V gene: TRBV9
CDR3 protein: CASSVGPGRGTYEQYF
CDR3 DNA: TGTGCCAGCAGCGTAGGTCCTGGCAGGGGGACCTACGAGCAGTACTTC

D gene: TRBD1
clone size: many
J gene: TRBJ2-1
V gene: TRBV2
CDR3 protein: CASSSRTGGWGEQFF
CDR3 DNA: TGTGCCAGCAGTTCTAGGACAGGGGGCTGGGGTGAGCAGTTCTTC

D gene: .
clone size: many
J gene: TRBJ2-5
V gene: TRBV12-3/TRBV12-4
CDR3 protein: CASSPRGRVQLETQYF
CDR3 DNA: TGTGCCAGCAGTCCCAGGGGTCGGGTTCAATTGGAGACCCAGTACTTC

D gene: .
clone size: many
J gene: TRBJ1-5
V gene: TRBV10-3
CDR3 protein: CAISESAGVLQHF
CDR3 DNA: TGTGCCATCAGTGAGTCCGCGGGGGTCCTCCAGCATTTT

D gene: .
clone size: many
J gene: TRBJ2-7
V gene: TRBV6-5
CDR3 protein: CASSYGLGLYEQYF
CDR3 DNA: TGTGCCAGCAGTTACGGTTTAGGTCTCTACGAGCAGTACTTC

D gene: .
clone size: .
J gene: TRBJ1-5
V gene: TRBV7-2
CDR3 protein: CASSSGRDPIGAQHF
CDR3 DNA: TGTGCCAGCAGCTCGGGACGGGATCCCATTGGGGCCCAGCATTTT

D gene: TRBD2
clone size: many
J gene: TRBJ2-1
V gene: TRBV12-3/TRBV12-4
CDR3 protein: CASTLPGLENNEQFF
CDR3 DNA: TGTGCCAGCACCCTGCCGGGACTAGAAAACAATGAGCAGTTCTTC

D gene: .
clone size: many
J gene: TRBJ1-2
V gene: TRBV5-5
CDR3 protein: CASSWGQGRNYGYTF
CDR3 DNA: TGTGCCAGCAGCTGGGGGCAGGGGAGAAACTATGGCTACACCTTC

D gene: TRBD1
clone size: many
J gene: TRBJ1-2
V gene: TRBV5-6
CDR3 protein: CASSPTGLNYGYTF
CDR3 DNA: TGTGCCAGCAGCCCGACAGGGTTAAACTATGGCTACACCTTC

D gene: TRBD2
clone size: many
J gene: TRBJ2-1
V gene: TRBV5-1
CDR3 protein: CASSTSGGAINEQFF
CDR3 DNA: TGCGCCAGCAGCACGAGCGGGGGGGCCATCAATGAGCAGTTCTTC

D gene: .
clone size: many
J gene: TRBJ1-2
V gene: TRBV5-6
CDR3 protein: CASSLGVEWSGHGYTF
CDR3 DNA: TGTGCCAGCAGCTTGGGGGTCGAATGGTCAGGGCATGGCTACACCTTC

D gene: .
clone size: many
J gene: TRBJ2-1
V gene: TRBV6-4
CDR3 protein: CASSDSWGLSYNEQFF
CDR3 DNA: TGTGCCAGCAGTGACTCGTGGGGTTTGTCCTACAATGAGCAGTTCTTC

D gene: .
clone size: many
J gene: TRBJ2-2
V gene: TRBV5-1
CDR3 protein: CASSLLFQGNAGELFF
CDR3 DNA: TGCGCCAGCAGCCTGTTGTTTCAGGGAAACGCCGGGGAGCTGTTTTTT

D gene: .
clone size: many
J gene: TRBJ2-6
V gene: TRBV7-2
CDR3 protein: CASSRDAISGANVLTF
CDR3 DNA: TGTGCCAGTAGCCGGGACGCCATCTCTGGGGCCAACGTCCTGACTTTC

D gene: .
clone size: many
J gene: TRBJ2-2
V gene: TRBV7-9
CDR3 protein: CASSLEATGGTGELFF
CDR3 DNA: TGTGCCAGCAGCTTAGAAGCTACTGGGGGCACCGGGGAGCTGTTTTTT

D gene: .
clone size: .
J gene: TRBJ1-1
V gene: TRBV7-9
CDR3 protein: CASSRGPGVWNTEAFF
CDR3 DNA: TGTGCCAGCAGCCGCGGGCCGGGGGTGTGGAACACTGAAGCTTTCTTT

D gene: TRBD1
clone size: .
J gene: TRBJ1-2
V gene: TRBV30
CDR3 protein: CACPDREGVYGYTF
CDR3 DNA: TGTGCCTGCCCGGACAGGGAGGGTGTCTATGGCTACACCTTC

D gene: .
clone size: many
J gene: TRBJ2-1
V gene: TRBV6-1
CDR3 protein: CASRPPSAGKSSSYNEQFF
CDR3 DNA: TGTGCCAGCAGGCCACCCTCTGCGGGGAAAAGTAGCTCCTACAATGAGCAGTTCTTC

D gene: .
clone size: many
J gene: TRBJ1-2
V gene: TRBV7-2
CDR3 protein: CASSLGGTGNWGYTF
CDR3 DNA: TGTGCCAGCAGCTTAGGGGGAACAGGGAATTGGGGCTACACCTTC

D gene: .
clone size: many
J gene: TRBJ2-1
V gene: TRBV20-1
CDR3 protein: CSAFMSGSSGEQFF
CDR3 DNA: TGCAGTGCTTTTATGAGCGGGTCCAGCGGTGAGCAGTTCTTC

D gene: .
clone size: many
J gene: TRBJ2-2
V gene: TRBV27
CDR3 protein: CASSFARDTGELFF
CDR3 DNA: TGTGCCAGCAGTTTCGCCAGGGACACCGGGGAGCTGTTTTTT

D gene: TRBD1
clone size: few
J gene: TRBJ1-2
V gene: TRBV18
CDR3 protein: CASSPIAGTGDGYTF
CDR3 DNA: TGTGCCAGCTCACCGATTGCCGGGACAGGGGATGGCTACACCTTC

D gene: .
clone size: many
J gene: TRBJ2-4
V gene: TRBV6-1
CDR3 protein: CASNQRGVPGIQYF
CDR3 DNA: TGTGCCAGCAACCAACGGGGAGTCCCAGGCATTCAGTACTTC

D gene: .
clone size: many
J gene: TRBJ1-5
V gene: TRBV10-3
CDR3 protein: CAISDDSYSNQPQHF
CDR3 DNA: TGTGCCATCAGCGATGACAGTTATAGCAATCAGCCCCAGCATTTT

D gene: .
clone size: many
J gene: TRBJ1-2
V gene: TRBV6-1
CDR3 protein: CASSEAPTGGYTF
CDR3 DNA: TGTGCCAGCAGTGAAGCCCCGACAGGCGGCTACACCTTC

D gene: TRBD2
clone size: many
J gene: TRBJ2-3
V gene: TRBV4-3
CDR3 protein: CASSPYTSGSTDTQYF
CDR3 DNA: TGCGCCAGCAGCCCATATACTAGCGGAAGCACAGATACGCAGTATTTT

D gene: TRBD2
clone size: many
J gene: TRBJ2-7
V gene: TRBV20-1
CDR3 protein: CSARVLAEDYEQYF
CDR3 DNA: TGCAGTGCTAGAGTCCTAGCGGAGGACTACGAGCAGTACTTC

D gene: .
clone size: many
J gene: TRBJ2-7
V gene: TRBV2
CDR3 protein: CAGQPSGYEQYF
CDR3 DNA: TGTGCGGGCCAGCCGTCGGGGTACGAGCAGTACTTC

D gene: .
clone size: many
J gene: TRBJ2-5
V gene: TRBV5-1
CDR3 protein: CASGQETQYF
CDR3 DNA: TGCGCCAGCGGCCAAGAGACCCAGTACTTC